Following are 17 T cell receptor beta chains from one sample sequenced in a study of preoperative IRX-2 immunotherapy in early breast cancer. The method was immunoSEQ multiplex PCR; TCRdb's version includes in-frame clones alone and lacks a portion of them. In the table there are over 55,000 clones, approximately 94% of which are singletons. Treatment: preoperative locoregional IRX-2 cytokine immunotherapy. This specimen was acquired from a patient treated with IRX-2 immunotherapy. Receptors originate from a human donor with breast cancer.

The chain has TRBV18 and TRBJ2-5; unclear D gene. Germline lookup yields CDR1 KGHSH and CDR2 LQKENI. V was shortened by 3 bases and J by 1 base, with 12 bases between the two germline ends. The CDR3 extends over 15 amino acids. This CDR3 is CASSPVSPSQETQYF. Here the CDR3 DNA reads TGTGCCAGCTCACCGGTGAGCCCTTCCCAAGAGACCCAGTACTTC.

The chain recombines TRBV13 with TRBJ2-7; D might be TRBD2 (6 bases). The germline gives CDR1 PRHDT, CDR2 FYEKMQ (reference sequence). With 1 base removed from V and 2 bases from J, the gap between germline ends came to 9 bases. This CDR3 has 14 residues. Written as DNA, the CDR3 is TGTGCCAGCAGCTTAGTAGCGGAGGCCTACGAGCAGTACTTC. Translated: CASSLVAEAYEQYF. Complete variable domain (other parts from reference TRBV13 and TRBJ2-7): AAGVIQSPRHLIKEKRETATLKCYPIPRHDTVYWYQQGPGQDPQFLISFYEKMQSDKGSIPDRFSAQQFSDYHSELNMSSLELGDSALYFCASSLVAEAYEQYFGPGTRLTVT.

V is TRBV18 and J is TRBJ1-1; unclear D gene. V was clipped by 4 bases and J by 5 bases, with 14 bases between them. Germline V gene data show CDR1 as KGHSH and CDR2 as LQKENI. This CDR3 is built from 14 residues. CDR3 region: CASSHGLEGTEAFF. Here the CDR3 DNA reads TGTGCCAGCTCACACGGGCTAGAGGGAACTGAAGCTTTCTTT.

The V and J genes are TRBV14 and TRBJ1-5; no reliable D call. The CDR3 has 13 residues. The V gene lost 0 bases and the J gene lost 10 bases, with 10 bases spanning the gap. Germline V lookup: CDR1 SGHDN, CDR2 FVKESK. The CDR3 is CASSQDTVGPQHF. CDR3 DNA: TGTGCCAGCAGCCAAGATACCGTGGGACCCCAGCATTTT.

The V call is TRBV5-1, the J call TRBJ2-7, with D possibly matching TRBD1 (6 bases). CDR3 size: 14 residues. Trimming stripped 4 bases from V and 6 bases from J, with 17 bases between. Germline CDR1 and CDR2: SGHRS and YFSETQ. This CDR3 is CASSPRQESGEQYF. The CDR3 nucleotides are TGCGCCAGCAGCCCGCGACAGGAATCTGGCGAGCAGTACTTC.

The chain links TRBV5-1 to TRBJ1-1, with D maybe TRBD1 (5 bases). Deletions cut 5 bases from V and 4 bases from J, with 12 bases between. This CDR3 is built from 13 residues. The germline V gene has CDR1 SGHRS and CDR2 YFSETQ. CDR3 coding DNA: TGCGCCAGCAGGCGACGGGGCGGCACTGAAGCTTTCTTT. Translation: CASRRRGGTEAFF.

V gene TRBV7-9 combines with J gene TRBJ1-2; the match to TRBD1 covers 9 bases. J lost 8 bases, V lost 7 bases, and 14 bases had no gene match. Per germline, CDR1 SEHNR and CDR2 FQNEAQ (reference sequence). This CDR3 comprises 15 residues. This CDR3 reads CASTSGTGLYRGYTF. DNA for the CDR3: TGTGCCAGCACCAGTGGGACAGGGTTGTATCGGGGCTACACCTTC. The whole variable domain, filled in from reference TRBV7-9 and TRBJ1-2, reads DTGVSQNPRHKITKRGQNVTFRCDPISEHNRLYWYRQTLGQGPEFLTYFQNEAQLEKSRLLSDRFSAERPKGSFSTLEIQRTEQGDSAMYLCASTSGTGLYRGYTFGSGTRLTVV.

V and J are TRBV4-3 and TRBJ2-1; a weak D match, TRBD2 (6 bases). CDR1 LGHNA and CDR2 YSLEER come from the germline V gene. The CDR3 extends over 15 amino acids. V was clipped by 2 bases and J by 5 bases, with 13 bases between them. The CDR3: CASSQQAGRHNEQFF. The CDR3 DNA follows: TGCGCCAGCAGCCAACAGGCGGGGCGCCACAATGAGCAGTTCTTC.

This clone was recorded once. The gene calls are TRBV9 and TRBJ2-5; TRBD2 matches at 9 bases. This CDR3 contains 16 residues. V was clipped by 2 bases and J by 1 base; unmatched bases: 6. The germline gives CDR1 SGDLS, CDR2 YYNGEE. Written as DNA, the CDR3 is TGTGCCAGCAGCGTCCTAGCGGGGACACTCCAAGAGACCCAGTACTTC. Protein product: CASSVLAGTLQETQYF.

The V gene is TRBV2, the J gene TRBJ2-1, with D possibly matching TRBD2 (6 bases). Trimming cost V 7 bases and J 8 bases, with 21 bases left between them. The CDR3 has 15 residues. Germline V gene lookup returns CDR1 SNHLY and CDR2 FYNNEI. CDR3 sequence reads: CASMEGRGIPDEQFF. The CDR3 DNA sequence: TGTGCCAGCATGGAGGGACGGGGGATCCCAGATGAGCAGTTCTTC.

This chain joins TRBV6-5 and TRBJ1-2; no reliable D call. The CDR3 is 13 amino acids. Germline CDR1 MNHEY, CDR2 SVGAGI. The V end lost 1 base, the J end lost 5 bases, and 8 bases lay between the germline ends. The CDR3 spells CASSYLAGYGYTF. The DNA for the CDR3 is TGTGCCAGCAGTTACTTGGCCGGGTATGGCTACACCTTC.

The V and J genes are TRBV30 and TRBJ1-2; 8 nucleotides line up with TRBD1. Germline CDR1 reads GTSNPN; CDR2 reads SVGIG (reference sequence). V was pared by 4 bases and J by 5 bases, with 6 bases of the junction left unmatched. The CDR3 spans 13 residues. Here the CDR3 DNA reads TGTGCCTGGATCCCGGACAGGGTATATGGCTACACCTTC. Encoded protein: CAWIPDRVYGYTF.

The chain joins TRBV19 to TRBJ1-1; D possibly corresponds to TRBD1 (5 bases). Trimming removed 4 bases from V and 4 bases from J, with 7 bases in between. This CDR3 is 12 amino acids long. Germline CDR1 and CDR2: LNHDA and SQIVND (reference sequence). The CDR3 nucleotides read TGTGCCAGTAGTAGAAGGGGCACTGAAGCTTTCTTT. Translation gives CASSRRGTEAFF.

This chain joins TRBV29-1 and TRBJ1-2, with D uncertain. V shed 5 bases and J shed 1 base, with 11 bases lying between them. This CDR3 comprises 13 residues. Germline CDR1 SQVTM, CDR2 ANQGSEA. This CDR3 reads CSVRPVLNYGYTF. The CDR3 region has the DNA TGCAGCGTTCGACCAGTCCTTAACTATGGCTACACCTTC.

The V call is TRBV19, the J call TRBJ2-7, with D unresolved. Germline V gene sequence: CDR1 LNHDA, CDR2 SQIVND (reference sequence). The germline V and J ends were trimmed by 2 bases and 2 bases, with 13 bases remaining between them. CDR3 size: 15 residues. CDR3 in amino acids: CASSINAPGAYEQYF. Here the CDR3 DNA reads TGTGCCAGTAGTATAAATGCGCCAGGTGCCTACGAGCAGTACTTC. Together with reference TRBV19 and TRBJ2-7, the CDR3 gives the full variable domain: DGGITQSPKYLFRKEGQNVTLSCEQNLNHDAMYWYRQDPGQGLRLIYYSQIVNDFQKGDIAEGYSVSREKKESFPLTVTSAQKNPTAFYLCASSINAPGAYEQYFGPGTRLTVT.

The V gene is TRBV19, the J gene TRBJ1-1, with D unresolved. The CDR3 has 14 amino acids. Germline-derived CDR1 and CDR2 are LNHDA and SQIVND (reference sequence). V was trimmed by 8 bases and J by 0 bases, leaving 13 bases between them. The CDR3: CASLGREMNTEAFF. In DNA, the CDR3 is TGTGCCAGTCTTGGGAGAGAAATGAACACTGAAGCTTTCTTT.

The chain carries TRBV19 and TRBJ2-3; D is perhaps TRBD2 (6 bases). V gave up 3 bases and J gave up 0 bases, with 10 bases separating them. CDR3 size: 15 residues. In germline, CDR1 is LNHDA, CDR2 SQIVND (reference sequence). CDR3 residues: CASSMLGGSTDTQYF. The CDR3, as DNA: TGTGCCAGTAGTATGCTGGGGGGAAGCACAGATACGCAGTATTTT.